The 15 T cell receptor beta chains below were found in one sample sequenced in a study of neurological immune-mediated disorders. TCRdb fed the 5' RACE reads into MiXCR, producing one record per CDR3 protein. Among about 74,000 distinct CDR3 sequences listed, approximately 5.2% were seen once. The source material was PBMCs. All receptors come from a man younger than 35 with multiple sclerosis.

The chain carries TRBV5-5 and TRBJ2-7; 8 bases map to TRBD2. Trimming cost V 1 base and J 0 bases; bases outside gene matches: 3. CDR3 size: 15 residues. CDR1 and CDR2 from the germline V gene are SGHKS and YYEKEE (reference sequence). The CDR3 reads CASSLYGRASYEQYF. The CDR3 DNA sequence: TGTGCCAGCAGCTTGTACGGGAGGGCCTCCTACGAGCAGTACTTC.

This clonotype showed up many times. The chain carries TRBV29-1 and TRBJ2-7; 8 positions match TRBD1. The CDR3 is 14 amino acids. Losses at the gene ends were 6 bases for V and 2 bases for J; bases not matched to a gene: 9. Germline loops: CDR1 SQVTM, CDR2 ANQGSEA. The CDR3 nucleotides read TGCAGCGTGGAGACAGGGGAAATAGCCTACGAGCAGTACTTC. Its protein is CSVETGEIAYEQYF.

This clonotype has at least ten counts. Germline and junction disagree at one end, which may indicate a read error. The chain has TRBV2 and TRBJ2-7, with D unclear. The CDR3 is made up of 18 amino acids. Germline CDR1 is SNHLY and CDR2 is FYNNEI. The CDR3 region is CASSEAVQDPSTDPIKNF. CDR3 DNA: TGTGCCAGCAGTGAAGCGGTACAAGACCCGTCGACCGACCCGATAAAAAACTTC.

This clonotype was detected ten times or more. The chain has TRBV28 and TRBJ2-2; unclear D gene. CDR3 length: 15 amino acids. V lost 5 bases to trimming and J lost 0 bases, with 10 bases between them. Per the germline V gene, CDR1 is MDHEN and CDR2 is SYDVKM. CDR3 amino acids: CASSQRTANTGELFF. The CDR3 coding sequence is TGTGCCAGCAGTCAAAGGACGGCGAACACCGGGGAGCTGTTTTTT.

This clonotype was found many times. The chain links TRBV2 to TRBJ1-1; maybe TRBD1 (5 bases). CDR3 length: 13 amino acids. Germline CDR1 reads SNHLY; CDR2 reads FYNNEI. Trimming took 6 bases from V and 4 from J, leaving 12 bases between them. CDR3 nucleotide sequence: TGTGCCAGCAGGGAGGAGGGGATCACTGAAGCTTTCTTT. Protein: CASREEGITEAFF.

This clonotype was seen repeatedly, ten times or more. The CDR3 region is CASSLDIYSRQGAGNTIYF. CDR3 coding DNA: TGTGCCAGCAGCTTAGATATTTACTCGAGACAGGGGGCTGGAAACACCATATATTTT. This rearrangement joins TRBV7-2 to TRBJ1-3, with 9 bases matching TRBD1. This CDR3 is built from 19 residues. The V segment lost 1 base and the J segment 2 bases; nucleotides outside the gene matches: 12. CDR1 and CDR2 (germline): SGHTA, FQGNSA.

The sample holds many counts of this clonotype. This chain joins TRBV9 and TRBJ2-5; 13 bases are shared with TRBD2. This CDR3 contains 15 residues. CDR1 is SGDLS, CDR2 YYNGEE, per germline. With V trimmed by 3 bases and J by 3 bases, 2 bases remained unmatched. The CDR3 region is CASSAGTSGKETQYF. CDR3 sequence (DNA): TGTGCCAGCAGCGCCGGGACTAGCGGGAAAGAGACCCAGTACTTC.

This clonotype showed up many times. The chain combines TRBV5-1 with TRBJ1-1; unclear D gene. The CDR3 has 13 residues. The V gene lost 1 base and the J gene lost 5 bases, with 9 bases spanning the gap. Per the germline V gene, CDR1 is SGHRS and CDR2 is YFSETQ. The CDR3 coding sequence is TGCGCCAGCAGCTTGTTAGGGTTGACTGAAGCTTTCTTT. Translating it yields CASSLLGLTEAFF.

This clonotype was picked up a small number of times. The chain uses TRBV6-6 and TRBJ2-1; no clear D gene. Trimming took 8 bases from V and 0 from J, leaving 11 bases between them. Germline assignment: CDR1 MNHNY and CDR2 SVGAGI (reference sequence). This CDR3 has 14 residues. The CDR3 region is CASQGRNSYNEQFF. Here the CDR3 DNA reads TGTGCCAGCCAAGGACGCAACTCCTACAATGAGCAGTTCTTC.

This clonotype was picked up many times. The chain combines TRBV5-1 with TRBJ1-4; D may be TRBD1 (6 bases). The CDR3 spans 15 residues. CDR1 is SGHRS and CDR2 is YFSETQ in the germline V gene. V was cut by 3 bases and J by 2 bases, with 11 bases left in between. CDR3 sequence: CASSSQGPTNEKLFF. In nucleotides, the CDR3 is TGCGCCAGCAGCTCCCAGGGGCCGACTAATGAAAAACTGTTTTTT.

This clonotype was picked up many times. The rearrangement joins TRBV5-1 to TRBJ2-2, with D tentatively TRBD2 (6 bases). The CDR3 loop spans 15 amino acids. With 0 bases removed from V and 0 bases from J, the gap between germline ends came to 6 bases. CDR1 and CDR2 (germline): SGHRS, YFSETQ. CDR3 loop: CASSLGGANTGELFF. CDR3 DNA sequence: TGCGCCAGCAGCTTGGGGGGGGCGAACACCGGGGAGCTGTTTTTT.

This clonotype was picked up many times. The CDR3 DNA sequence: TGTGCCAGCAGCTTCCGGAGACAGGGGTCTCTTCTCGAGCAGTTCTTC. As protein: CASSFRRQGSLLEQFF. The genes are TRBV7-2 and TRBJ2-1; 8 bases fit TRBD1. The CDR3 runs to 16 residues. The germline V gene has CDR1 SGHTA and CDR2 FQGNSA. V gave up 3 bases and J gave up 10 bases; unmatched junction bases: 14.

This clonotype came up many times. V usage is TRBV10-3 and J usage is TRBJ2-7, with 10 positions matching TRBD1. The CDR3 is 15 residues long. Germline values: CDR1 ENHRY, CDR2 SYGVKD. V shed 6 bases and J 4 bases; nucleotides not matched to a gene: 9. CDR3 in amino acids: CAISPGQGRRYEQYF. The CDR3 DNA is TGTGCCATCAGCCCGGGACAGGGGCGGAGGTACGAGCAGTACTTC.

This clonotype was counted ten times or more. The CDR3 loop is CASSLTQGAGQPQHF. In nucleotides, the CDR3 is TGCGCCAGCAGCTTGACACAGGGGGCAGGTCAGCCCCAGCATTTT. The V and J genes are TRBV5-1 and TRBJ1-5, with 9 bases lining up with TRBD1. The germline CDR1 and CDR2 sequences are SGHRS and YFSETQ. This CDR3 spans 15 amino acids. V lost 1 base, J lost 6 bases, and 5 bases stayed unmatched.

Written as DNA, the CDR3 is TGTGCCAGCAGCCAAGGGAGGGAGTATTCACCCCTCCACTTT. Translation: CASSQGREYSPLHF. The V call is TRBV14, the J call TRBJ1-6; D gene unclear. Trimming cost V 1 base and J 8 bases, with 9 bases left between them. Germline V gives CDR1 SGHDN, CDR2 FVKESK. This CDR3 region has 14 residues.